This is a list of T cell receptor beta chains from one sample in a study of blood T cell repertoires in COVID-19. The table came from immunoSEQ multiplex PCR; TCRdb's copy has only in-frame clones and leaves some out. The table includes about 120,000 clones, roughly 83% detected once. The sequenced material came from peripheral blood. The receptors were gathered from a man aged 25-40 years with acute or convalescent COVID-19. The CDR3 runs from the conserved cysteine through the conserved F or W. The D gene is left open where the match is weak. Size tells how often a clone was seen (once, few, many) or the class of an expanded clone, and some rows leave it out.

D gene	clone size	V gene	J gene	CDR3 DNA	CDR3 protein
.	few	TRBV5-6	TRBJ1-6	TGTGCCAGCAGCTTCGGTGGTAATAATTCACCCCTCCACTTT	CASSFGGNNSPLHF
.	.	TRBV9	TRBJ2-3	TGTGCCAGCAGCGTAGAGGTTAGCGGTACAGATACGCAGTATTTT	CASSVEVSGTDTQYF
.	few	TRBV3-1/TRBV3-2	TRBJ2-1	TGTGCCAGCAGCCAAGGTCGACTACCCGGGTATGAGCAGTTCTTC	CASSQGRLPGYEQFF
TRBD2	.	TRBV3-1/TRBV3-2	TRBJ2-1	TGTGCCAGCAGCCAGCCTCTAGCGGGCTCCTACAATGAGCAGTTCTTC	CASSQPLAGSYNEQFF
TRBD1	few	TRBV4-2	TRBJ1-6	TGTGCCAGCAGCCGAAACACGGGACAGGGCAATTCACCCCTCCACTTT	CASSRNTGQGNSPLHF
TRBD1	.	TRBV10-3	TRBJ1-2	TGTGCCATGGGACAGGACAATCTAGAAGGCTACACCTTC	CAMGQDNLEGYTF
.	.	TRBV19	TRBJ2-1	TGTGCCAGTAGCCCTAGCTCCTACAATGAGCAGTTCTTC	CASSPSSYNEQFF
.	.	TRBV6-5	TRBJ2-5	TGTGCCAGCAGTTACGGGCAGGGGCTGGAGACCCAGTACTTC	CASSYGQGLETQYF
.	.	TRBV6-5	TRBJ1-1	TGTGCCAGCAGTTACTCGTCCCGGGTTGAAGCTTTCTTT	CASSYSSRVEAFF
TRBD1	few	TRBV7-9	TRBJ1-3	TGTGCCAGCAGTGCTGAGGGACAGCCGTATTTT	CASSAEGQPYF
.	.	TRBV30	TRBJ1-6	TGTGCCTGGAGTGTATGGGCAGCTTATAATTCACCCCTCCACTTT	CAWSVWAAYNSPLHF
.	.	TRBV30	TRBJ1-3	TGTGCCTGGAGCGCTGGGGGGAGCTCTGGAAACACCATATATTTT	CAWSAGGSSGNTIYF
.	once	TRBV3-1/TRBV3-2	TRBJ2-7	TGTGCCAGCAGCCAGGATGGGCAGGGCGGCTACGAGCAGTACTTC	CASSQDGQGGYEQYF
.	.	TRBV10-3	TRBJ2-7	TGTGCCATCAGTGTAGGGCAAGAGGGCTACGAGCAGTACTTC	CAISVGQEGYEQYF
.	.	TRBV18	TRBJ1-1	TGTGCCAGCTCACCCCAGCAGGGTTCGAACACTGAAGCTTTCTTT	CASSPQQGSNTEAFF
.	.	TRBV3-1/TRBV3-2	TRBJ2-1	TGTGCCAGCAGCCAAGAGGGTCAGGTCGGCTCCTACAATGAGCAGTTCTTC	CASSQEGQVGSYNEQFF
.	.	TRBV5-6	TRBJ1-3	TGTGCCAGCGTTTCGTACTCTGGAAACACCATATATTTT	CASVSYSGNTIYF
.	.	TRBV27	TRBJ1-5	TGTGCCAGCAGTCCCCTTTTGAGGGGGAGTCGATGGCAGCCCCAGCATTTT	CASSPLLRGSRWQPQHF
.	.	TRBV9	TRBJ1-5	TGTGCCAGCAGCGCAGGGGTGGGTAGCAATCAGCCCCAGCATTTT	CASSAGVGSNQPQHF
.	.	TRBV9	TRBJ1-1	TGTGCCAGCAGCAATTCACAGGTGAACACTGAAGCTTTCTTT	CASSNSQVNTEAFF
TRBD1	.	TRBV4-1	TRBJ2-2	TGCGCCAGCAGCCAAGAGGGGACAGGTGGGGGAGGAGGGGAGCTGTTTTTT	CASSQEGTGGGGGELFF
.	.	TRBV28	TRBJ1-2	TGTGCCAGCAGTTCGACAGGAGAAGACTATGGCTACACCTTC	CASSSTGEDYGYTF
.	.	TRBV6-1	TRBJ2-1	TGTGCCAGCAGTGACGATTCAGGAATGATTTACTACAATGAGCAGTTCTTC	CASSDDSGMIYYNEQFF
.	.	TRBV7-3	TRBJ2-2	TGTGCCAGCAGCTTTGGAACGGGTTCCACCGGGGAGCTGTTTTTT	CASSFGTGSTGELFF
TRBD1	.	TRBV2	TRBJ1-6	TGTGCCAGCAGGGACAGGAGCTCCTATAATTCACCCCTCCACTTT	CASRDRSSYNSPLHF
.	.	TRBV30	TRBJ1-6	TGTGCCTGGAGTTACGGCGGTTCACCCCTCCACTTT	CAWSYGGSPLHF
TRBD1	.	TRBV5-8	TRBJ1-1	TGTGCCAGCAGCTTGGGGGTGCAGGGGGAGTGGACTGAAGCTTTCTTT	CASSLGVQGEWTEAFF
TRBD2	.	TRBV5-5	TRBJ2-1	TGTGCCAGCAGCTTAGAGCGGGAGGGCCTCATTGATGAGCAGTTCTTC	CASSLEREGLIDEQFF
TRBD1	.	TRBV9	TRBJ1-3	TGTGCCAGCAGTGAAGGGGGCTCCTCTGGAAACACCATATATTTT	CASSEGGSSGNTIYF
.	.	TRBV6-5	TRBJ1-2	TGTGCCAGCAGTCGTTCGGGTGGGAGGGCCTATGGCTACACCTTC	CASSRSGGRAYGYTF
.	.	TRBV5-3	TRBJ1-3	TGTGCCAGAAGCTTGGAGGGGGACACCTCTGGAAACACCATATATTTT	CARSLEGDTSGNTIYF
TRBD2	.	TRBV11-2	TRBJ2-2	TGTGCCAGCAGCTTAGATCGCTTTAGCGGGAGGTGGGAAACCGGGGAGCTGTTTTTT	CASSLDRFSGRWETGELFF
.	.	TRBV11-2	TRBJ2-2	TGTGCCAGCAGCTTTTCCGCTAGCGAGAACACCGGGGAGCTGTTTTTT	CASSFSASENTGELFF
.	once	TRBV15	TRBJ2-7	TGTGCCACCAGCACCGGAGAATACGAGCAGTACTTC	CATSTGEYEQYF
TRBD1	.	TRBV7-9	TRBJ1-2	TGTGCCAGCAGCCCGGGACAGGGATACCCTAGGGACTATGGCTACACCTTC	CASSPGQGYPRDYGYTF
.	.	TRBV6-5	TRBJ1-6	TGTGCCAGCAGTTACTCGGGCCCTAATTCACCCCTCCACTTT	CASSYSGPNSPLHF
.	.	TRBV5-4	TRBJ1-4	TGTGCCAGCAGCTTTGGACCCGACAGGCTCTATAATGAAAAACTGTTTTTT	CASSFGPDRLYNEKLFF
.	.	TRBV2	TRBJ1-2	TGTGCCAGCAGTGGATTGAAGGGGCTCGACTATGGCTACACCTTC	CASSGLKGLDYGYTF
TRBD1	few	TRBV4-2	TRBJ1-4	TGTGCCAGCAGCCCGACAGGGGTTTTGGATGAAAAACTGTTTTTT	CASSPTGVLDEKLFF
.	.	TRBV30	TRBJ2-5	TGTGCCTGGAGTGGACTTTCACAAGAGACCCAGTACTTC	CAWSGLSQETQYF
TRBD1	.	TRBV7-9	TRBJ1-1	TGTGCCAGCAGCCCCAAGACAGGGGGCCGCGTCACTGAAGCTTTCTTT	CASSPKTGGRVTEAFF
.	once	TRBV5-1	TRBJ2-1	TGCGCCAGCAGATACGAGAGTAATGAGCAGTTCTTC	CASRYESNEQFF
.	.	TRBV14	TRBJ2-1	TGTGCCAGCAGCCAAACCGGGACACCTGAGCAGTTCTTC	CASSQTGTPEQFF
.	.	TRBV18	TRBJ2-3	TGTGCCAGCTCAAGAGGTGGCTCCACAGATACGCAGTATTTT	CASSRGGSTDTQYF
.	.	TRBV7-9	TRBJ1-6	TGTGCCAGCAGCTTAGATCGTCCTTCCCAGAATTCACCCCTCCACTTT	CASSLDRPSQNSPLHF
.	.	TRBV30	TRBJ2-5	TGTGCCTGGGCCGTGGCGGCGGAGGGGACCCAGTACTTC	CAWAVAAEGTQYF
TRBD2	few	TRBV6-5	TRBJ2-1	TGTGCCAGCAGTTACGGGACTATGGATGAGCAGTTCTTC	CASSYGTMDEQFF
.	.	TRBV7-9	TRBJ1-6	TGTGCCAGCAGTGCTTCGGGCGGGTTGAGATCTTCACCCCTCCACTTT	CASSASGGLRSSPLHF
TRBD1	.	TRBV5-1	TRBJ1-1	TGCGCCAGCAGCGATCAGGGGGTCGGCACTGAAGCTTTCTTT	CASSDQGVGTEAFF
TRBD2	.	TRBV4-1	TRBJ2-3	TGCGCCAGCAGCCAAGAAAGAATCGGGCCCCCTGGACTAGCGGGCCACACAGATACGCAGTATTTT	CASSQERIGPPGLAGHTDTQYF
TRBD1	.	TRBV6-2/TRBV6-3	TRBJ2-1	TGTGCCAGCAGTCAAGCTACAGGGGCCAATGAGCAGTTCTTC	CASSQATGANEQFF
.	once	TRBV6-5	TRBJ2-3	TGTGCCAGCAGTTACTTTGCGGGACCCACAGATACGCAGTATTTT	CASSYFAGPTDTQYF
TRBD1	.	TRBV5-4	TRBJ2-5	TGTGCCAGCAGACTGGGACAGGGGAACCAAGAGACCCAGTACTTC	CASRLGQGNQETQYF
.	.	TRBV5-1	TRBJ2-5	TGCGCCAGCAGCTTGGTTGGGGGGGCAGAGACCCAGTACTTC	CASSLVGGAETQYF
TRBD1	.	TRBV9	TRBJ1-2	TGTGCCAGCAGCGTCGGGGACAGAGCTAACTATGGCTACACCTTC	CASSVGDRANYGYTF
TRBD1	.	TRBV5-6	TRBJ1-2	TGTGCCAGCAGCTTGGACAGGGGGTTGGGGTATGGCTACACCTTC	CASSLDRGLGYGYTF
.	.	TRBV6-2/TRBV6-3	TRBJ1-5	TGTGCCAGCAGTTACGAGCGGGGTGGCAATCAGCCCCAGCATTTT	CASSYERGGNQPQHF
.	.	TRBV7-2	TRBJ2-2	TGTGCCAGCAGCTTCCGAAGGGGGAACACCGGGGAGCTGTTTTTT	CASSFRRGNTGELFF